One T cell receptor beta chain is described in this entry. Its antigen remains unidentified. The sample is drawn from a study of molecular identifiers for immune sequencing clone quantification. Study-wide context: Split five ways in replicates, RNA from around 20,000 or 99,000 naive CD8 cells had four portions sequenced. General study results and limits: Clones above 20 RNA copies contained over 97% of effector molecules but under 1% of naive ones. Identical TCR molecules can share a barcode, and this sharing could underestimate highly expanded clone sizes.

Unmatched junction bases numbered 16, after V lost 1 base and J lost 6 bases. CDR1 is DFQATT and CDR2 is SNEGSKA in the germline V gene (reference sequence). The CDR3 length is 18 residues. Generation of bulk TCR libraries relied on previously described methods and listed TCR primers. A single record per CDR3 protein comes from TCRdb applying MiXCR to the PCR reads. Counted here are 460,000 or so distinct CDR3 sequences, over 20% occurring once; the ten biggest clones make up roughly 0.81%. Sequenced sample: naive CD8+ T cells from blood, with Jurkat cell RNA spiked in. The sample's subset: FACS-sorted CD8+CD4-CCR7+CD45RA+ naive T cells. J is TRBJ2-3 and V is TRBV20-1, with 10 bases aligning to TRBD2. This sequence was found in a human donor in good health. Some libraries in this study had Jurkat cell RNA spiked in. In DNA, the CDR3 is TGCAGTGCTAGAGTCGCAAGGAGCGGGGGGGCTGGGTGGGATACGCAGTATTTT. Amino acids: CSARVARSGGAGWDTQYF.